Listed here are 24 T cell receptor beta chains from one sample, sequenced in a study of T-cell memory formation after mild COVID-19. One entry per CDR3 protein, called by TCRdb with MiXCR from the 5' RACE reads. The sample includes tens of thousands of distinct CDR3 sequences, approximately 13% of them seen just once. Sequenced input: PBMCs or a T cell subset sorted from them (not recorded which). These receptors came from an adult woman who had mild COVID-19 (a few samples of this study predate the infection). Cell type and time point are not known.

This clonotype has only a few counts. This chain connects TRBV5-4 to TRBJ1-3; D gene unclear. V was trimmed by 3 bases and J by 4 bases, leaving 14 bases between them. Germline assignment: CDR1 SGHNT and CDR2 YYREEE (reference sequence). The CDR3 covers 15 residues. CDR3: CASSSTPWWGNTIYF. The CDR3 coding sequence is TGTGCCAGCAGCTCGACGCCGTGGTGGGGAAACACCATATATTTT.

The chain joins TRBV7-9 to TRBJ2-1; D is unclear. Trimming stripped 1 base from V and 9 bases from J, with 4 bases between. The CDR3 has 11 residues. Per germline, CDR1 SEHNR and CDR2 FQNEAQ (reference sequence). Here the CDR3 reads CASSLGREQFF. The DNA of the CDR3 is TGTGCCAGCAGCTTAGGCCGTGAGCAGTTCTTC.

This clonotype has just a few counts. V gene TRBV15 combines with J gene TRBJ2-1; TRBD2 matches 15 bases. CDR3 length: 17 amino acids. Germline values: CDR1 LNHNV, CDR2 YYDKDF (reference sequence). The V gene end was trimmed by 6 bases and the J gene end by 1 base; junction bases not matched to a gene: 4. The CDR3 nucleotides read TGTGCCACCAGGGGACTAGCGGGAGGCGGATCCTACAATGAGCAGTTCTTC. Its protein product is CATRGLAGGGSYNEQFF.

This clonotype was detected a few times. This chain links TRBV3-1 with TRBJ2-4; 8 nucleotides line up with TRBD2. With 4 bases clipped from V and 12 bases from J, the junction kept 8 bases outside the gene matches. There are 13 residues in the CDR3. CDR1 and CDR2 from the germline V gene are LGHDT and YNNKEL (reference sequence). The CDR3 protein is CASSLQTGRDQYF. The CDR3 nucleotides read TGTGCCAGCAGCCTCCAAACCGGGAGGGATCAGTACTTC.

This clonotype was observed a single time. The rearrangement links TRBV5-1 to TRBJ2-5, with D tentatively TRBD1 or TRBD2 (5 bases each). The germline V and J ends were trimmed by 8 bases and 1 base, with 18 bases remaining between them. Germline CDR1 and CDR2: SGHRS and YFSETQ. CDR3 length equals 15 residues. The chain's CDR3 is CARRAGTGAQETQYF. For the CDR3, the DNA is TGCGCCAGAAGAGCCGGGACCGGGGCCCAAGAGACCCAGTACTTC.

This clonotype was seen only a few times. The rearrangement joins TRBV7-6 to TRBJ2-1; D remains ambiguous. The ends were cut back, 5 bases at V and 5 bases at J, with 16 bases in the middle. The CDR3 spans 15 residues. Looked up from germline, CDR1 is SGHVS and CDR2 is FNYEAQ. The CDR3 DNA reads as TGTGCCAGCAGCCCCCGGTTATTAGCTGACAATGAGCAGTTCTTC. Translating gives CASSPRLLADNEQFF.

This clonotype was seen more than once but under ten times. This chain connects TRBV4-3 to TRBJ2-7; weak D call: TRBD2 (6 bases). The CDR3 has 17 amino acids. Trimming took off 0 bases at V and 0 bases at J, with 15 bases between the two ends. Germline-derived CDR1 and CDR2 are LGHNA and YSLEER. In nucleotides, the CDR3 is TGCGCCAGCAGCCAAGATCGGTGGGACGGGAGCTCCTACGAGCAGTACTTC. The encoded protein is CASSQDRWDGSSYEQYF.

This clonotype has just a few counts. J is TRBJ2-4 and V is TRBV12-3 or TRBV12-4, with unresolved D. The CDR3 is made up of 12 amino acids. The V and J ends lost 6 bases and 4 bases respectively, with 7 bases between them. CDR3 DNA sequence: TGTGCCAGCAGCCCGACAAAAAACATTCAGTACTTC. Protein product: CASSPTKNIQYF.

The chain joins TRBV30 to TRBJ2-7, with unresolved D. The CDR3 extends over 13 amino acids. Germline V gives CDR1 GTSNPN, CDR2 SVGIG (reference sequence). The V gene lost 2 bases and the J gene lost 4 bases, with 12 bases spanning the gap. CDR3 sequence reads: CAWSPPSGYEQYF. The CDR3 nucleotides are TGTGCCTGGAGTCCTCCATCCGGGTACGAGCAGTACTTC.

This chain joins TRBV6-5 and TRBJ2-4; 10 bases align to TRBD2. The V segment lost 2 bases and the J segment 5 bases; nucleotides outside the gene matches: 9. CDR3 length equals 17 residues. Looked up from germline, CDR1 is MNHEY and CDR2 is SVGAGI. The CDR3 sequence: CASSYRTSGPSENIQYF. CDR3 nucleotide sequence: TGTGCCAGCAGTTACCGGACTAGCGGACCTTCGGAAAACATTCAGTACTTC.

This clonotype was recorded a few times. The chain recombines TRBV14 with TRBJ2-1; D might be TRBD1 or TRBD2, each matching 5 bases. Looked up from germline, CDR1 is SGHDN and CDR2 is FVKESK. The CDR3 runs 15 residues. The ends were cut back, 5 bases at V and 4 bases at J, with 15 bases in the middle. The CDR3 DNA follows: TGTGCCAGCAGCGCGACCGGGACGCTGTACAATGAGCAGTTCTTC. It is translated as CASSATGTLYNEQFF. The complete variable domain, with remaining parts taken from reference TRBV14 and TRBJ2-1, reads EAGVTQFPSHSVIEKGQTVTLRCDPISGHDNLYWYRRVMGKEIKFLLHFVKESKQDESGMPNNRFLAERTGGTYSTLKVQPAELEDSGVYFCASSATGTLYNEQFFGPGTRLTVL.

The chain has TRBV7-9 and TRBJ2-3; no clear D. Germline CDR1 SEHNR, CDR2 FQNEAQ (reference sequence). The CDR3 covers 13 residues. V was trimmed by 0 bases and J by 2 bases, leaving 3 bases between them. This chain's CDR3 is CASSLAITDTQYF. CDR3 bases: TGTGCCAGCAGCTTAGCGATCACAGATACGCAGTATTTT.

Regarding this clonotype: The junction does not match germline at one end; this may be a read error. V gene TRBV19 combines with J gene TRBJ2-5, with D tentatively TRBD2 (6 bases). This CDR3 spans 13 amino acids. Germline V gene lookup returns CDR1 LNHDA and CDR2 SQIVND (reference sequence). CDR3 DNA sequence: TGTGCCAGTAGGAGCGGGTACCAAGAGACCAAGTACTTC. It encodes CASRSGYQETKYF.

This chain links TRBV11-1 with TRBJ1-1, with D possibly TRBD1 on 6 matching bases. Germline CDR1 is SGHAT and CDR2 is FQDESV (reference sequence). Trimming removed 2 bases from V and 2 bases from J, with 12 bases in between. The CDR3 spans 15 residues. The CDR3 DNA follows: TGTGCCAGCAGCTTAAGTCAGGGGTTAAACACTGAAGCTTTCTTT. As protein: CASSLSQGLNTEAFF.

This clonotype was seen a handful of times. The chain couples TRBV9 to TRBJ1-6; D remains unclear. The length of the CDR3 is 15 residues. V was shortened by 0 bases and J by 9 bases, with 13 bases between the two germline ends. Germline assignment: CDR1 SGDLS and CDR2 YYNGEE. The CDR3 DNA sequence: TGTGCCAGCAGCGTAGACACAGCGATCCCTTCACCCCTCCACTTT. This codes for CASSVDTAIPSPLHF.

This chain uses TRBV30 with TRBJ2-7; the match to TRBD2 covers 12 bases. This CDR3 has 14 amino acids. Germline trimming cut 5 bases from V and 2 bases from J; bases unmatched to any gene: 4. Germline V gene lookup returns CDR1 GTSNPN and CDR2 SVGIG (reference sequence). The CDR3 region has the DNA TGTGCCTGGGAACGACTAGCGGGAGCCTACGAGCAGTACTTC. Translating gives CAWERLAGAYEQYF.

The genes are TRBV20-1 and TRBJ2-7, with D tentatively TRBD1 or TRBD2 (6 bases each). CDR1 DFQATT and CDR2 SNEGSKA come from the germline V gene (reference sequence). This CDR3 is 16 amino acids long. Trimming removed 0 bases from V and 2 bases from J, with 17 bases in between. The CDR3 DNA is TGCAGTGCTAGAGATGGGGGCGGGACGGAGGCCTACGAGCAGTACTTC. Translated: CSARDGGGTEAYEQYF.

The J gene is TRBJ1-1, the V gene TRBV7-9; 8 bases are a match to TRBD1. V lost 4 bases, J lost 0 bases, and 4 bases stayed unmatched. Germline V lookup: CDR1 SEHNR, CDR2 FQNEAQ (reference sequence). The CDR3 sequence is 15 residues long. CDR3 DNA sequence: TGTGCCAGCAGCTCACGGACAGGGATGAACACTGAAGCTTTCTTT. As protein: CASSSRTGMNTEAFF.

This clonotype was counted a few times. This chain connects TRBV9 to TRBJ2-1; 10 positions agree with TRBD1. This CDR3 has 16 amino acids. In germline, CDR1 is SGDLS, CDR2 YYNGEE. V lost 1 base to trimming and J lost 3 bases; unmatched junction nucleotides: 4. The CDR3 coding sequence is TGTGCCAGCAGCGTACAGGACAGGGGGAACTACAATGAGCAGTTCTTC. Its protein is CASSVQDRGNYNEQFF.

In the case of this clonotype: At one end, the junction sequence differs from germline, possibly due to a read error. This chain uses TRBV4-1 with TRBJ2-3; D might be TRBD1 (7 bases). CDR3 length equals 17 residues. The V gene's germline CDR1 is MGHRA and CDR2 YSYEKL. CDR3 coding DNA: TGCGACAGCAGACAGGGTGGAAGGGGGGTTCCCACAGATACGCAGTATTTT. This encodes CDSRQGGRGVPTDTQYF.

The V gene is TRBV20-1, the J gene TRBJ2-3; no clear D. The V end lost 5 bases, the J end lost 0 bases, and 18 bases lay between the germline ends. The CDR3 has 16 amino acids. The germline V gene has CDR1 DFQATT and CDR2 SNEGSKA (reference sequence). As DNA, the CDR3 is TGCAGTGCTCCTCCCCGAGAATTCTCTAGCACAGATACGCAGTATTTT. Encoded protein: CSAPPREFSSTDTQYF.

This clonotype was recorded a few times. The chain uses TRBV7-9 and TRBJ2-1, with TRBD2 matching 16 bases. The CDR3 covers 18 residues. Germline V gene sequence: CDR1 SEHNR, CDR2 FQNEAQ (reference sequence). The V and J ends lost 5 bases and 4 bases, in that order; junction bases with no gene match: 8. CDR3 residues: CASSPGTSGGESYNEQFF. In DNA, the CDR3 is TGTGCCAGCAGCCCTGGGACTAGCGGGGGGGAAAGTTACAATGAGCAGTTCTTC.

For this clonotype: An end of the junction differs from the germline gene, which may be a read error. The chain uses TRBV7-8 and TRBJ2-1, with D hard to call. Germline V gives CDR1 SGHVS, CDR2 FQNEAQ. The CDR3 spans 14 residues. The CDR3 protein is CASSFGPRYKEQFF. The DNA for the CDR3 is TGTGCCAGCAGCTTTGGACCGAGATACAAAGAGCAGTTCTTC. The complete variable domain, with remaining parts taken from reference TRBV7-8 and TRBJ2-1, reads GAGVSQSPRYKVAKRGQDVALRCDPISGHVSLFWYQQALGQGPEFLTYFQNEAQLDKSGLPSDRFFAERPEGSVSTLKIQRTQQEDSAVYLCASSFGPRYKEQFFGPGTRLTVL.

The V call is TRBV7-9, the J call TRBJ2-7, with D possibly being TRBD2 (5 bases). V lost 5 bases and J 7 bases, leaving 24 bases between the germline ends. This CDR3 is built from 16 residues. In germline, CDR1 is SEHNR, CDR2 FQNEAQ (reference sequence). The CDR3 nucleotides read TGTGCCAGCAGCCAATTCGTTGCGGACCCCGGCGGGGAGCAGTACTTC. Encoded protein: CASSQFVADPGGEQYF.